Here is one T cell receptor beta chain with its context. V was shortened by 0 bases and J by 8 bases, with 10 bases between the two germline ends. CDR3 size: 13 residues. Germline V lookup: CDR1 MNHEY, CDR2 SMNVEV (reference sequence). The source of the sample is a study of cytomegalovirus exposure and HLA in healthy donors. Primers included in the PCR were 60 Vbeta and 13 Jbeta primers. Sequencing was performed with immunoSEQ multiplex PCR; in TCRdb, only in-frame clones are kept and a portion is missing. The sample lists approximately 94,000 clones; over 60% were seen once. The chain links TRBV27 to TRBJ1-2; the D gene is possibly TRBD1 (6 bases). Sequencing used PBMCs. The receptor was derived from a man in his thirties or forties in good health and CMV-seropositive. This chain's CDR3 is CASSLSTGLGYTF. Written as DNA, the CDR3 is TGTGCCAGCAGTTTATCGACAGGTCTCGGCTACACCTTC.